This T cell receptor beta chain was sequenced during a study of blood T cell repertoires in COVID-19. On the study more broadly: Sources were T cells, B-cell-depleted T cells, or PBMCs; the material itself was cDNA or gDNA.

CDR3 length: 14 residues. V was clipped by 5 bases and J by 2 bases; unmatched bases: 5. Germline lookup yields CDR1 SGHTA and CDR2 FQGNSA. Per the original data handling: Reference gene primer amplification yielded estimated nucleated cell counts. Only in-frame clones appear in the TCRdb table, and some are missing; sequencing was by immunoSEQ multiplex PCR. The V and J calls and clone size are taken from that table; D and trimming were inferred from the DNA. The table lists about 260,000 clones, around 89% of them singletons. The receptor was isolated from a man aged 50 or older who had been exposed to COVID-19. The sequenced sample consisted of PBMCs or T cells enriched from blood (not recorded which). The chain recombines TRBV7-2 with TRBJ2-7, with 8 bases that match TRBD1. In nucleotides, the CDR3 is TGTGCCAGCAGCCTCCGACAGGGGACCTACGAGCAGTACTTC. Protein product: CASSLRQGTYEQYF.